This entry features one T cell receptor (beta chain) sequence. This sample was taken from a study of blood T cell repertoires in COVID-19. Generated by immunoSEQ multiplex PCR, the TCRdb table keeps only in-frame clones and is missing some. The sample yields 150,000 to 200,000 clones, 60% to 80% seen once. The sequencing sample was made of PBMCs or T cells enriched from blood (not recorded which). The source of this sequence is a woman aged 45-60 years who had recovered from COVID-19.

The CDR3 sequence: CASVPQGKYQPQHF. The CDR3 region has the DNA TGTGCCAGTGTCCCGCAGGGGAAATATCAGCCCCAGCATTTT. This chain links TRBV19 with TRBJ1-5, with D perhaps TRBD1 (6 bases). This CDR3 has 14 amino acids. CDR1 LNHDA and CDR2 SQIVND come from the germline V gene (reference sequence). Trimming shortened V by 8 bases and J by 5 bases, and 16 bases separated the two germline ends.